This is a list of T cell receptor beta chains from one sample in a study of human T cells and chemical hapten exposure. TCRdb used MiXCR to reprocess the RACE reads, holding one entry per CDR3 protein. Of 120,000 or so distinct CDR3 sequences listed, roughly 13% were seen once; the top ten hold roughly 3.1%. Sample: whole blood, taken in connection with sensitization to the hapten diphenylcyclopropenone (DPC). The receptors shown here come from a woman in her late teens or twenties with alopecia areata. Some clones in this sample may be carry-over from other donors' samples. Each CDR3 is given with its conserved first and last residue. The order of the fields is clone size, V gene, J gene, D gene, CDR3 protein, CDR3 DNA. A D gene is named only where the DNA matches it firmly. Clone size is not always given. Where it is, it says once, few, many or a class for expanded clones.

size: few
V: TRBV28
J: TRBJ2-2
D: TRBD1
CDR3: CASSPGQGPGELFF
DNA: TGTGCCAGCAGTCCCGGACAGGGCCCCGGGGAGCTGTTTTTT

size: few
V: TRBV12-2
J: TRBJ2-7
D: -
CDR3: CASRCAGLAGGDHCEQYF
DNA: TGTGCAAGTCGCTGCGCTGGACTAGCGGGGGGAGACCACTGCGAGCAGTACTTC

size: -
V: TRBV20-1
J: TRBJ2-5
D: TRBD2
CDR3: CSASGLAGAKETQYF
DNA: TGCAGTGCTAGTGGTCTAGCGGGGGCCAAAGAGACCCAGTACTTC

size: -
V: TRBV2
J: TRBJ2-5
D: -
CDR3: CASSEGALQETQYF
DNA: TGTGCCAGCAGTGAAGGGGCACTCCAAGAGACCCAGTACTTC

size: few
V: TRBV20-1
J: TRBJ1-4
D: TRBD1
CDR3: CSASGQGAVKTNEKLFF
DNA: TGCAGTGCTAGCGGCCAGGGGGCGGTCAAAACTAATGAAAAACTGTTTTTT

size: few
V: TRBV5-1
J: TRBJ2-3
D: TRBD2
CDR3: CASGLAGSTDTQYF
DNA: TGCGCCAGTGGACTAGCGGGGAGCACAGATACGCAGTATTTT

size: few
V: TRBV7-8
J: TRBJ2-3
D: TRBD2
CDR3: CASSLSGGGKSRRDTQYF
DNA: TGTGCCAGCAGCTTAAGCGGCGGGGGGAAATCGAGGAGGGATACGCAGTATTTT

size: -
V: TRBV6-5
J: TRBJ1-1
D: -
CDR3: CASSYIPGVTEAFF
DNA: TGTGCCAGCAGTTACATCCCAGGGGTCACTGAAGCTTTCTTT

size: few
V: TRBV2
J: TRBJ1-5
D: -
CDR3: CASSREGGHQPQHF
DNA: TGTGCCAGCAGCCGCGAGGGGGGCCACCAGCCCCAGCATTTT

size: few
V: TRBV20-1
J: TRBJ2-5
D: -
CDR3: CSARWQGGRETQYF
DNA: TGCAGTGCTAGATGGCAGGGGGGGAGAGAGACCCAGTACTTC

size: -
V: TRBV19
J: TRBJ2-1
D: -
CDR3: CATTVRLEQFF
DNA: TGTGCCACCACGGTTCGACTAGAGCAGTTCTTC

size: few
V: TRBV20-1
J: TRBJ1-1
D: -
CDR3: CSAPYGVEAFF
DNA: TGCAGTGCGCCTTACGGGGTTGAAGCTTTCTTT

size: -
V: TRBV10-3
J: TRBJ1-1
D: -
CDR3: CAISPSGTEAFF
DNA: TGTGCCATCAGTCCAAGTGGGACTGAAGCTTTCTTT

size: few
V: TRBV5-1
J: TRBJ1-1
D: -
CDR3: CASSSSGVGAFF
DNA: TGCGCCAGCAGCTCATCCGGGGTAGGGGCTTTCTTT

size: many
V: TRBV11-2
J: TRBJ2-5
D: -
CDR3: CASSLAGNQETQYF
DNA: TGTGCCAGCAGCTTAGCCGGTAACCAAGAGACCCAGTACTTC

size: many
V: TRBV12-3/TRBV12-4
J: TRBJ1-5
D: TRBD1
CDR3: CASRPGGGIPQPQHF
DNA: TGTGCCAGCAGGCCAGGGGGAGGTATTCCCCAGCCCCAGCATTTT

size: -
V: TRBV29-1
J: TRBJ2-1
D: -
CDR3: CSVHAFYNEQFF
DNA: TGCAGCGTTCACGCGTTTTACAATGAGCAGTTCTTC

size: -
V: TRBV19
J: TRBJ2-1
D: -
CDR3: CASSIGRSGPFGEQFF
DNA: TGTGCCAGTAGTATAGGACGGAGTGGGCCCTTCGGTGAGCAGTTCTTC

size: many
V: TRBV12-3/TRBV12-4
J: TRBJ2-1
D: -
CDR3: CASSRRDGNEQFF
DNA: TGTGCCAGCAGTCGGAGGGACGGGAATGAGCAGTTCTTC

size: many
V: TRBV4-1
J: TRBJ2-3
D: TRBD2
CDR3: CASSQERTSEGTDTQYF
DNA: TGCGCCAGCAGCCAAGAAAGAACTAGCGAAGGGACAGATACGCAGTATTTT

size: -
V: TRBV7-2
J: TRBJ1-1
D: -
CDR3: CASSDEAFF
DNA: TGTGCCAGCAGCGACGAAGCTTTCTTT

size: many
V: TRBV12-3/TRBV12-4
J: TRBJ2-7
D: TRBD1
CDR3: CASSQWDRVHEQYF
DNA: TGTGCCAGCAGTCAATGGGACAGGGTCCACGAGCAGTACTTC

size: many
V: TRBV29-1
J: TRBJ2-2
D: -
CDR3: CSVDGDTGELFF
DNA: TGCAGCGTTGACGGGGACACCGGGGAGCTGTTTTTT

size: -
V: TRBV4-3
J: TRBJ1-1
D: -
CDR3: CASSQRGPGAAANTEAFF
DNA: TGCGCCAGCAGCCAAAGGGGCCCGGGGGCCGCCGCGAACACTGAAGCTTTCTTT

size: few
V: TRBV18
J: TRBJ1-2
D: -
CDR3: CASSPDGTIFTGGYTF
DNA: TGTGCCAGCTCCCCTGATGGGACCATCTTTACCGGTGGCTACACCTTC

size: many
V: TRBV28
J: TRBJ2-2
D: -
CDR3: CASSSALGELFF
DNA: TGTGCCAGCAGTTCTGCCCTCGGGGAGCTGTTTTTT

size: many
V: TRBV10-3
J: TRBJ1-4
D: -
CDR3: CAMSFEGEKLFF
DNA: TGTGCCATGTCATTCGAGGGTGAAAAACTGTTTTTT

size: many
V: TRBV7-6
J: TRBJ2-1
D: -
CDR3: CASSLAGTITYNEQFF
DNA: TGTGCCAGCAGCTTAGCAGGGACGATAACCTACAATGAGCAGTTCTTC

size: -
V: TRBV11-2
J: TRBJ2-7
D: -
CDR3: CASSLVVEQYF
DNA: TGTGCCAGCAGCTTAGTTGTTGAGCAGTACTTC

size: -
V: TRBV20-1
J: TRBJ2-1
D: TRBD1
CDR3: CSARGQGGRGEQFF
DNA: TGCAGTGCTAGGGGACAGGGGGGTAGAGGTGAGCAGTTCTTC

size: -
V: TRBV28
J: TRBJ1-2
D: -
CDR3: CATALGNYGYTF
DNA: TGTGCCACGGCGTTGGGAAACTATGGCTACACCTTC

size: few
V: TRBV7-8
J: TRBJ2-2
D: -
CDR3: CASSLLRAPRRTGELFF
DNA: TGTGCCAGCAGCTTACTACGGGCCCCGCGACGAACCGGGGAGCTGTTTTTT

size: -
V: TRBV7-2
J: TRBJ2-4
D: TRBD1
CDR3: CASSYTGGNIQYF
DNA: TGTGCCAGCAGCTATACAGGGGGCAACATTCAGTACTTC

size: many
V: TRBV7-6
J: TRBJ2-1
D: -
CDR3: CASSLLYPRQSFSSSYNEQFF
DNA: TGTGCCAGCAGCTTACTATACCCGAGACAGAGTTTCTCCAGCTCCTACAATGAGCAGTTCTTC

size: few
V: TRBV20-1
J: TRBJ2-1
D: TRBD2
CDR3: CSASGGDAYNEQFF
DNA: TGCAGTGCTAGCGGGGGGGACGCTTACAATGAGCAGTTCTTC

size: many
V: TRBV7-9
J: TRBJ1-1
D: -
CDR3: CASSFPGIWNTEAFF
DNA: TGTGCCAGCAGCTTTCCGGGTATTTGGAACACTGAAGCTTTCTTT

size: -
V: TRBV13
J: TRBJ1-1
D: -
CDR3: CASSLARGVGVEAFF
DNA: TGTGCCAGCAGCTTAGCTCGGGGCGTAGGTGTTGAAGCTTTCTTT

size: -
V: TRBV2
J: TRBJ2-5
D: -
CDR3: CASSDRETQYF
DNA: TGTGCCAGCAGTGACCGGGAGACCCAGTACTTC

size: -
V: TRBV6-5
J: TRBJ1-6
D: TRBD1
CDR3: CASSYRGQSPLHF
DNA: TGTGCCAGCAGTTACAGGGGGCAATCACCCCTCCACTTT

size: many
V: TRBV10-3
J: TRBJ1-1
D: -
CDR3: CAISESGGPNTEAFF
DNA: TGTGCCATCAGTGAGTCGGGAGGACCGAACACTGAAGCTTTCTTT

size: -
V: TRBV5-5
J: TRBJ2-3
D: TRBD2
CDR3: CASSKGGLGVRTDTQYF
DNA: TGTGCCAGCAGCAAGGGTGGACTAGGTGTTCGAACAGATACGCAGTATTTT

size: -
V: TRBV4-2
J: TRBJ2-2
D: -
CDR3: CASSRDLRSNTGELFF
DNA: TGTGCCAGCAGCCGAGATCTCAGGTCGAACACCGGGGAGCTGTTTTTT

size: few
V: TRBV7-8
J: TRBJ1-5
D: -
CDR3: CASSNQRGQPQHF
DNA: TGTGCCAGCAGCAATCAAAGGGGCCAGCCCCAGCATTTT

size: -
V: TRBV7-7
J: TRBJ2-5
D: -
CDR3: CASSPSYRARETQYF
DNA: TGTGCCAGCAGCCCCTCTTACAGGGCCCGAGAGACCCAGTACTTC

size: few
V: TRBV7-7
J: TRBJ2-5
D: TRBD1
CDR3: CASSLTGKQETQYF
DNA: TGTGCCAGCAGCCTGACAGGGAAGCAAGAGACCCAGTACTTC

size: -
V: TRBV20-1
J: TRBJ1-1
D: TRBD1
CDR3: CSASLALGQGAGEAFF
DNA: TGCAGTGCTAGCCTAGCCCTGGGACAGGGGGCCGGTGAAGCTTTCTTT

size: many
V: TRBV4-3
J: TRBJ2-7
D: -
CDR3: CASSQTLSGSSDEQYF
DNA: TGCGCCAGCAGCCAGACCCTTTCGGGGTCGAGCGACGAGCAGTACTTC

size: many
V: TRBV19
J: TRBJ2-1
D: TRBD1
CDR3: CASRQGPYNEQFF
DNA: TGTGCCAGCAGACAGGGCCCCTACAATGAGCAGTTCTTC

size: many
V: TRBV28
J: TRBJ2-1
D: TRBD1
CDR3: CASSRPGQGGNEQFF
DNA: TGTGCCAGCAGTCGACCGGGACAGGGAGGAAATGAGCAGTTCTTC

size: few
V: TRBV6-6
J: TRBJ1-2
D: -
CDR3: CASGTGPNYGYTF
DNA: TGTGCCAGCGGAACAGGCCCTAACTATGGCTACACCTTC

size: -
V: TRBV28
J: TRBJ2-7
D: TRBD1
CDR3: CASSMPGQAYEQYF
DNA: TGTGCCAGCAGTATGCCGGGACAGGCCTACGAGCAGTACTTC

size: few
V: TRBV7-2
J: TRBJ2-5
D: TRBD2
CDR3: CASSLGGASGGQETQYF
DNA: TGTGCCAGCAGCTTAGGAGGGGCTAGCGGGGGCCAAGAGACCCAGTACTTC

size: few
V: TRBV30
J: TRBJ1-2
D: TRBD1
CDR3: CASHRGLRDGYTF
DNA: TGTGCCTCCCACAGGGGTTTACGGGATGGCTACACCTTC

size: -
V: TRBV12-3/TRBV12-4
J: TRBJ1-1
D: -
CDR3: CASSPGRGNTEAFF
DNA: TGTGCCAGCAGTCCAGGGCGAGGGAACACTGAAGCTTTCTTT

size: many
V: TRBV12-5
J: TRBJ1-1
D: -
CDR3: CASAMGGSHNTEAFF
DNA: TGTGCTAGTGCCATGGGAGGCAGCCATAACACTGAAGCTTTCTTT